The 12 T cell receptor beta chains below all came from one sample that was sequenced in a study of T cell repertoires in cytomegalovirus infection. TCRdb re-called the reads with MiXCR, one entry per CDR3 protein. The table has some 920,000 distinct CDR3 sequences, around 31% seen once. These TCRs' antigens remain unknown. The source was cultured CD8+ T cells from PBMCs, collected from culture after CMV antigen stimulation. The receptors were sampled from a human donor in good health (CMV status not recorded). Some clones in this sample may be carry-over from other donors' samples.

For the CDR3, the DNA is TGTGCCAGCCTAAGCGGTAGTGAGCAGTTCTTC. Its protein product is CASLSGSEQFF. The rearrangement uses TRBV6-2 or TRBV6-3 and TRBJ2-1; D is perhaps TRBD2 (5 bases). The V and J ends lost 8 bases and 9 bases respectively, with 11 bases between them. Germline-derived CDR1 and CDR2 are MNHEY and SVGEGT. The CDR3 length is 11 residues.

This clonotype has more than one count but fewer than ten. The chain has TRBV2 and TRBJ1-1; the match to TRBD1 covers 7 bases. Germline V gives CDR1 SNHLY, CDR2 FYNNEI. V trimming: 2 bases; J trimming: 3 bases; junction bases outside the gene matches: 3. The CDR3 consists of 14 residues. CDR3 protein: CASSELTGYTEAFF. CDR3 sequence (DNA): TGTGCCAGCAGTGAACTGACAGGGTACACTGAAGCTTTCTTT.

The CDR3 nucleotides read TGTGCCAGCACCTATCACCGGGAAAGTCGAGGTTCACCCCTCCACTTT. Amino acid sequence: CASTYHRESRGSPLHF. The rearrangement uses TRBV12-3 or TRBV12-4 and TRBJ1-6, with D uncertain. The CDR3 length is 16 residues. Deletions cut 7 bases from V and 9 bases from J, with 22 bases between.

In its sample, this clonotype was seen a few times. The J gene is TRBJ1-1, the V gene TRBV6-1; D gene ambiguous. CDR1 is MNHNS, CDR2 SASEGT, per germline. The CDR3 is 14 amino acids. Trimming left V 4 bases short and J 0 bases short, with 9 bases between. CDR3 sequence reads: CASSVNFMNTEAFF. CDR3 DNA: TGTGCCAGCAGTGTCAATTTCATGAACACTGAAGCTTTCTTT.

This clonotype was counted only a few times. The CDR3 region is CASSFAGTGTDTQYF. Here the CDR3 DNA reads TGTGCCAGCAGCTTCGCGGGGACGGGCACAGATACGCAGTATTTT. The chain couples TRBV7-2 to TRBJ2-3, with a possible D match to TRBD2 (6 bases). The V end lost 3 bases, the J end lost 1 base, and 11 bases lay between the germline ends. The germline V gene encodes CDR1 SGHTA and CDR2 FQGNSA. The CDR3 sequence is 15 residues long.

As for this clonotype: At one boundary the junction diverges from the germline segment, which might be a read error. V usage is TRBV6-5 and J usage is TRBJ2-1, with TRBD2 matching over 9 bases. The CDR3 contains 16 residues. The germline V gene has CDR1 MNHEY and CDR2 SVGAGI. CDR3 DNA sequence: TGTGCCAACAGTTACGGAGGCGGGAGGGCCATGTATGAGCAGTTCTTC. This translates into CANSYGGGRAMYEQFF.

This chain links TRBV4-1 with TRBJ1-1; D is unresolved. Trimming took off 1 base at V and 3 bases at J, with 12 bases between the two ends. The CDR3 totals 15 residues. Germline V gene sequence: CDR1 MGHRA, CDR2 YSYEKL. This CDR3 is CASSQGFWKYTEAFF. CDR3 DNA: TGCGCCAGCAGCCAAGGTTTCTGGAAGTACACTGAAGCTTTCTTT.

The chain joins TRBV2 to TRBJ1-5, with D possibly matching TRBD1 (5 bases). CDR1 and CDR2 from the germline V gene are SNHLY and FYNNEI. V was trimmed by 4 bases and J by 1 base, leaving 14 bases between them. The length of the CDR3 is 16 residues. This CDR3 is CASSVETWGSNQPQHF. The CDR3 DNA sequence: TGTGCCAGCAGTGTGGAGACGTGGGGGAGCAATCAGCCCCAGCATTTT.

About this clonotype: This may be a read error, as it is one base from a much larger clone. The V gene is TRBV5-4, the J gene TRBJ2-3; D remains ambiguous. Trimming removed 1 base at V and 2 bases at J, with 11 bases between. CDR1 is SGHNT, CDR2 YYREEE, per germline (reference sequence). The CDR3 extends over 15 amino acids. This CDR3 reads CASSLQLSYTDTQYF. CDR3 DNA: TGTGCCAGCAGCTTGCAGCTCTCCTACACAGATACGCAGTATTTT.

The chain uses TRBV6-2 or TRBV6-3 and TRBJ2-7, with 10 bases fitting TRBD1. CDR1 is MNHEY, CDR2 SVGEGT, per germline. The CDR3 is 14 amino acids. The ends lost 6 bases at V and 3 bases at J; junction bases unmatched: 5. This CDR3 is CASSRRDRGYEQYV. CDR3 DNA: TGTGCCAGCAGCCGCCGGGACAGGGGCTACGAGCAGTACGTC.

This clonotype was counted only a few times. V usage is TRBV7-9 and J usage is TRBJ2-7; D might be TRBD1 or TRBD2, each matching 6 bases. The V end was cut by 5 bases, the J end by 3 bases, with 11 bases between. Germline V CDR1 and CDR2: SEHNR, FQNEAQ (reference sequence). CDR3 length equals 13 residues. CDR3 sequence (DNA): TGTGCCAGCAGCCCGGAGGGGGTCTACGAGCAGTACTTC. Amino acids: CASSPEGVYEQYF.

This clonotype was recorded at least ten times. The chain employs TRBV6-6 and TRBJ1-5, with D possibly being TRBD1 (6 bases). Germline CDR1 and CDR2: MNHNY and SVGAGI (reference sequence). The germline V and J ends were trimmed by 3 bases and 7 bases, with 16 bases remaining between them. CDR3 length equals 15 residues. CDR3 nucleotides: TGTGCCAGCAGTTATCTCACCAGGGGTGGGCAGCCCCAGCATTTT. This gives the protein CASSYLTRGGQPQHF.